Below, 18 T cell receptor beta chains from the same sample are listed, as sequenced in a study of control samples from healthy donors and cancer patients. Sequenced by immunoSEQ multiplex PCR; TCRdb stores in-frame clones only, minus some. Found here are some 150,000 clones, around 86% of them singletons; the top ten hold over 4.5%. The sample was blood. Source of these receptors: a man younger than 40 in good health.

The gene calls are TRBV5-6 and TRBJ1-3, with a tentative D call TRBD1 (5 bases). This CDR3 contains 14 residues. The V gene's germline CDR1 is SGHDT and CDR2 YYEEEE. Trimming stripped 0 bases from V and 8 bases from J, with 12 bases between. CDR3 protein: CASSLGGLPDTIYF. As DNA, the CDR3 is TGTGCCAGCAGCTTGGGGGGCCTACCCGACACCATATATTTT.

The chain employs TRBV10-3 and TRBJ2-7, with a tentative D call TRBD1 (6 bases). This CDR3 has 14 amino acids. Germline lookup yields CDR1 ENHRY and CDR2 SYGVKD. The V and J ends lost 5 bases and 2 bases respectively, with 13 bases between them. In DNA form, the CDR3 reads TGTGCCATCAGTCCAGGGGATTGGACCTACGAGCAGTACTTC. It specifies CAISPGDWTYEQYF.

The chain couples TRBV6-4 to TRBJ2-3; 7 bases align to TRBD2. In germline, CDR1 is MRHNA, CDR2 SNTAGT. V lost 0 bases, J lost 3 bases, and 3 bases stayed unmatched. This CDR3 region has 15 residues. In nucleotides, the CDR3 is TGTGCCAGCAGTGACTCCAGCGGGGTAACAGATACGCAGTATTTT. Protein: CASSDSSGVTDTQYF.

The genes are TRBV10-2 and TRBJ1-1; D is unclear. The CDR3 has 14 amino acids. Trimming left V 0 bases short and J 3 bases short, with 8 bases between. The germline V gene encodes CDR1 WSHSY and CDR2 SAAADI. CDR3 residues: CASSESLGDTEAFF. The CDR3 DNA reads as TGCGCCAGCAGTGAGTCCCTAGGAGACACTGAAGCTTTCTTT.

The chain links TRBV19 to TRBJ1-1; D not certain. The germline CDR1 and CDR2 sequences are LNHDA and SQIVND (reference sequence). The CDR3 extends over 14 amino acids. Trimming pared 7 bases from V and 6 bases from J, leaving 18 bases between. CDR3 sequence: CASIDLGLEAEAFF. The CDR3 bases are TGTGCCAGTATAGATTTGGGGTTGGAGGCTGAAGCTTTCTTT.

V and J are TRBV4-3 and TRBJ2-1, with D perhaps TRBD1 (5 bases). The CDR3 spans 15 residues. The V and J ends lost 4 bases and 5 bases respectively, with 15 bases between them. CDR1 is LGHNA, CDR2 YSLEER, per germline. The DNA of the CDR3 is TGCGCCAGCAGCCTCGAAGGGGTAACAAACAATGAGCAGTTCTTC. It encodes CASSLEGVTNNEQFF.

The chain combines TRBV4-1 with TRBJ1-4; 7 bases agree with TRBD1. J was trimmed by 0 bases and V by 8 bases; bases with no gene match: 9. This CDR3 is built from 16 residues. Germline CDR1 reads MGHRA; CDR2 reads YSYEKL. The chain's CDR3 is CASGDSHRTTNEKLFF. The CDR3 nucleotides are TGCGCCAGCGGGGACAGCCACCGAACAACTAATGAAAAACTGTTTTTT.

This chain's CDR3 is CASSPGGAQDTQYF. CDR3 DNA: TGTGCCAGCAGTCCGGGGGGCGCACAAGATACGCAGTATTTT. The chain joins TRBV6-2 or TRBV6-3 to TRBJ2-3; perhaps TRBD2 as D (7 bases). The CDR3 covers 14 residues. From germline, CDR1 is MNHEY and CDR2 SVGEGT. V lost 5 bases and J lost 5, with 14 bases in between.

V usage is TRBV2 and J usage is TRBJ1-5; TRBD1 matches at 7 bases. CDR3 length equals 13 residues. From germline, CDR1 is SNHLY and CDR2 FYNNEI. Trimming removed 3 bases from V and 6 bases from J; junction bases left unmatched: 2. CDR3 sequence reads: CASSDRGTQPQHF. CDR3 sequence (DNA): TGTGCCAGCAGTGACAGGGGGACTCAGCCCCAGCATTTT.

The chain combines TRBV7-9 with TRBJ1-1, with TRBD1 matching over 7 bases. The CDR3 runs to 13 residues. Germline assignment: CDR1 SEHNR and CDR2 FQNEAQ (reference sequence). With 1 base clipped from V and 7 bases from J, the junction kept 3 bases outside the gene matches. The CDR3, as DNA: TGTGCCAGCAGCTTAGAAGGACAGGATGAAGCTTTCTTT. Translated: CASSLEGQDEAFF.

This sequence joins TRBV6-5 and TRBJ2-5, with D maybe TRBD1 (5 bases). Trimming removed 9 bases from V and 1 base from J, with 18 bases in between. The CDR3 is 15 residues long. CDR1 is MNHEY and CDR2 is SVGAGI in the germline V gene. CDR3 sequence reads: CASGVWGRFQETQYF. CDR3 coding DNA: TGTGCCAGTGGGGTGTGGGGCCGTTTCCAAGAGACCCAGTACTTC.

This rearrangement joins TRBV12-3 or TRBV12-4 to TRBJ2-5; D might be TRBD2 (5 bases). The CDR3 loop spans 13 amino acids. Trimming removed 3 bases at V and 3 bases at J, with 8 bases between. This CDR3 reads CASSLLAKETQYF. In DNA, the CDR3 is TGTGCCAGCAGTTTGTTAGCGAAAGAGACCCAGTACTTC.

CDR3 sequence (DNA): TGTGCCAGCAGCCGAGAACACGGCACCGGGGAGCTGTTTTTT. Its protein is CASSREHGTGELFF. V usage is TRBV7-3 and J usage is TRBJ2-2; no clear D gene. CDR1 and CDR2 from the germline V gene are SGHTA and FQGTGA. The CDR3 contains 14 residues. The germline V and J ends were trimmed by 5 bases and 4 bases, with 11 bases remaining between them.

The CDR3 sequence: CASTLRHLSSGANVLTF. The CDR3 region has the DNA TGTGCCAGCACCTTGAGACATCTGAGCTCTGGGGCCAACGTCCTGACTTTC. This rearrangement joins TRBV27 to TRBJ2-6; D gene uncertain. This CDR3 has 17 residues. V lost 7 bases and J lost 0, with 16 bases in between. Germline lookup yields CDR1 MNHEY and CDR2 SMNVEV (reference sequence). Filled out from reference TRBV27 and TRBJ2-6, the complete variable domain reads EAQVTQNPRYLITVTGKKLTVTCSQNMNHEYMSWYRQDPGLGLRQIYYSMNVEVTDKGDVPEGYKVSRKEKRNFPLILESPSPNQTSLYFCASTLRHLSSGANVLTFGAGSRLTVL.

The chain combines TRBV2 with TRBJ2-2; D unclear. The V and J ends lost 11 bases and 5 bases respectively, with 18 bases between them. The germline V gene has CDR1 SNHLY and CDR2 FYNNEI. The CDR3 spans 14 residues. CDR3 protein: CASPSGEGTGELFF. CDR3 in DNA: TGTGCCTCTCCGTCGGGCGAAGGAACCGGGGAGCTGTTTTTT. Based on the CDR3 plus reference TRBV2 and TRBJ2-2, the full variable domain is EPEVTQTPSHQVTQMGQEVILRCVPISNHLYFYWYRQILGQKVEFLVSFYNNEISEKSEIFDDQFSVERPDGSNFTLKIRSTKLEDSAMYFCASPSGEGTGELFFGEGSRLTVL.

This chain connects TRBV25-1 to TRBJ2-3, with a tentative D call TRBD2 (5 bases). The CDR3 sequence is 17 residues long. From germline, CDR1 is MGHDK and CDR2 SYGVNS. Trimming shortened V by 4 bases and J by 1 base, and 18 bases separated the two germline ends. The CDR3 nucleotides read TGTGCCAGCAGTGGCCTTATATCGTCCGGGGGCACAGATACGCAGTATTTT. Protein product: CASSGLISSGGTDTQYF.

This clone has just a few counts. This chain uses TRBV9 with TRBJ1-6; D perhaps matches TRBD1 (6 bases). The germline CDR1 and CDR2 sequences are SGDLS and YYNGEE. This CDR3 region has 17 residues. Trimming left V 4 bases short and J 0 bases short, with 14 bases between. The CDR3 DNA sequence: TGTGCCAGCAGCCGAGGGGGGACGAGCTCCTATAATTCACCCCTCCACTTT. This sequence encodes CASSRGGTSSYNSPLHF.

The chain combines TRBV12-3 or TRBV12-4 with TRBJ2-5; 7 nucleotides align to TRBD1. J was trimmed by 5 bases and V by 5 bases; bases with no gene match: 5. CDR3 length: 13 amino acids. The DNA of the CDR3 is TGTGCCAGCAGTCGGGACAGTAAGGAGACCCAGTACTTC. It translates to CASSRDSKETQYF.